This T cell receptor beta chain came from a study of T cell changes during pregnancy in multiple sclerosis. V gave up 0 bases and J gave up 9 bases, with 33 bases separating them. Germline CDR1 MGHRA, CDR2 YSYEKL. The CDR3 runs 22 residues. Only in-frame clones appear in the TCRdb table, and some are missing; sequencing was by immunoSEQ multiplex PCR. The sample carries around 68,000 clones, 75% to 95% recorded once. The V gene is TRBV4-1, the J gene TRBJ1-6, with D hard to call. Sample: peripheral blood, taken in the third trimester of pregnancy. The clonotype comes from a female donor with multiple sclerosis, enrolled in a pregnancy study. CDR3 in DNA: TGCGCCAGCAGCCAAGAATGGAGGGAACCGGGAGCCTTCACTTCATCCCCTTCACCCCTCCACTTT. As protein: CASSQEWREPGAFTSSPSPLHF.